The source of this T cell receptor (beta chain) is a study of PD-1 blockade in classical Hodgkin lymphoma. Overall study: Patients were given intravenous nivolumab, 3 mg/kg, every 2 weeks.

V lost 0 bases and J lost 3, with 21 bases in between. The germline gives CDR1 SGDLS, CDR2 YYNGEE. CDR3 length: 18 amino acids. The study's findings and limits: Complete responders' baseline diversity resembled that of newly diagnosed patients.

In regard to this clone: The antigen is unknown.

The assay was immunoSEQ multiplex PCR, and TCRdb's table has in-frame clones only and misses some. The data hold about 20,000 clones, with roughly 84% observed a single time. The time point here: cycle 4 day 1 (C4D1), after more than five weeks of nivolumab. Relapse was seen in all patients after autologous stem cell transplantation, and brentuximab vedotin exposure was variable. The CD8+ T cells came from thawed PBMCs through magnetic negative selection. Under best response, outcomes were complete response, partial response or progressive disease. This receptor was identified in a human donor with classical Hodgkin lymphoma. This specimen was CD8+ T cells from blood, taken before the fourth cycle of nivolumab. V is TRBV9 and J is TRBJ1-2; D possibly corresponds to TRBD1 (5 bases). The CDR3: CASSVAQNGGAGDYGYTF. The CDR3 DNA follows: TGTGCCAGCAGCGTAGCCCAGAACGGGGGTGCCGGTGACTATGGCTACACCTTC.